This entry is about one T cell receptor beta chain. This entry belongs to a study of blood T cell repertoires in COVID-19. Study as a whole: PBMCs, B-cell-depleted T cells, or T cells were the source of the cDNA or gDNA that made up the material.

Per the original methods: Amplification from reference gene primers served as the basis for estimated nucleated cell counts. Profiling relied on immunoSEQ multiplex PCR, and the TCRdb table lists in-frame clones only, not all of them. V and J calls and clone size are as listed in that table; D and trimming were resolved from the DNA. The data show some 490,000 clones, approximately 91% seen once. Enrollees, about 18 to 95 years old, lived in approximately 24 US areas. Cohort allocation depended upon clinical history that participants reported. Trimming removed 4 bases from V and 7 bases from J; junction bases left unmatched: 4. Germline CDR1 and CDR2: SGHRS and YFSETQ. This CDR3 contains 14 residues.

V is TRBV5-1 and J is TRBJ1-6; TRBD1 agrees at 8 bases. The source material was PBMCs or T cells enriched from blood (not recorded which). The sequence came from a woman aged 55-69 years who had recovered from COVID-19. CDR3 region: CASSQWTGNSPLHF. The DNA of the CDR3 is TGCGCCAGCAGCCAGTGGACAGGGAATTCACCCCTCCACTTT.